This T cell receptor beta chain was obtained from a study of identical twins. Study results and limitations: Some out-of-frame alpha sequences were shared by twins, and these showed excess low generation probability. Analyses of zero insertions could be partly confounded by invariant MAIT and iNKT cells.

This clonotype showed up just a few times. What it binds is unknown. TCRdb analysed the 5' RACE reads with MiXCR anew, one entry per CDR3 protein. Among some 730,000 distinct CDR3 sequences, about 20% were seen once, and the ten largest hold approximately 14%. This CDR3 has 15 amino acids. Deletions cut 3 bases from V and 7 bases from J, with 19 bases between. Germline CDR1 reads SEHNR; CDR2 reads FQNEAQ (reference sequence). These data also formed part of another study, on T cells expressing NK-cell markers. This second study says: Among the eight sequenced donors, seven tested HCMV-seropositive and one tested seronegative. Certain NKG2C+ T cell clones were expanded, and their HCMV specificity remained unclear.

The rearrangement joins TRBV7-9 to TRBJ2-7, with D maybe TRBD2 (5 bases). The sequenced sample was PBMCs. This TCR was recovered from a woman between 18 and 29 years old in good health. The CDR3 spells CASSLSRHPRGEQYF. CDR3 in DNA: TGTGCCAGCAGCTTGTCCAGACACCCCCGAGGGGAGCAGTACTTC.